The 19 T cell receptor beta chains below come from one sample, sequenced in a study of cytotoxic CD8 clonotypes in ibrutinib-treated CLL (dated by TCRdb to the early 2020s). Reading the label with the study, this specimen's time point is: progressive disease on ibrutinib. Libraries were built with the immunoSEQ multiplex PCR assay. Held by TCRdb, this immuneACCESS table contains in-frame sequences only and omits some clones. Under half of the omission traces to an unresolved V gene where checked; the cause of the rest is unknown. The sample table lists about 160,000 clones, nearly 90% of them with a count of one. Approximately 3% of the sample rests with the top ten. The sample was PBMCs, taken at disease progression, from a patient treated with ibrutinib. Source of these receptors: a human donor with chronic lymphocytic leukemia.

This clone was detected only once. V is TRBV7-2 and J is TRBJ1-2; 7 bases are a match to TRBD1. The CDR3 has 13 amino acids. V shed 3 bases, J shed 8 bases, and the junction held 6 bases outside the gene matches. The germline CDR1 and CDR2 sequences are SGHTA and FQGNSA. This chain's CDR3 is CASSLRQGSGYTF. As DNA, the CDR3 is TGTGCCAGCAGCTTGCGACAGGGTTCCGGCTACACCTTC. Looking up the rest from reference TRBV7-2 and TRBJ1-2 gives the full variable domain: GAGVSQSPSNKVTEKGKDVELRCDPISGHTALYWYRQSLGQGLEFLIYFQGNSAPDKSGLPSDRFSAERTGGSVSTLTIQRTQQEDSAVYLCASSLRQGSGYTFGSGTRLTVV.

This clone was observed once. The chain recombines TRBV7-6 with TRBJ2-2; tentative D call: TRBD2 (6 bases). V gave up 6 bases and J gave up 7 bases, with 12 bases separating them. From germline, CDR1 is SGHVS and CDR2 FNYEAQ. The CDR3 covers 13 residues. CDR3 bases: TGTGCCAGCAGTGGCGGGAATAACGGGGAGCTGTTTTTT. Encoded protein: CASSGGNNGELFF. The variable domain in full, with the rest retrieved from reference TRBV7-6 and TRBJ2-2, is GAGVSQSPRYKVTKRGQDVALRCDPISGHVSLYWYRQALGQGPEFLTYFNYEAQQDKSGLPNDRFSAERPEGSISTLTIQRTEQRDSAMYRCASSGGNNGELFFGEGSRLTVL.

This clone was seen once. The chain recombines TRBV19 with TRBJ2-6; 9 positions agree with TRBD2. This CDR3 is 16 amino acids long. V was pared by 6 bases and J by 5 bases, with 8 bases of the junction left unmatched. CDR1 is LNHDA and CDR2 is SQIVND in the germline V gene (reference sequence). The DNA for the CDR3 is TGTGCCAGTAGGGGAAGGACTAGCGAGCGGGCCAACGTCCTGACTTTC. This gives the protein CASRGRTSERANVLTF.

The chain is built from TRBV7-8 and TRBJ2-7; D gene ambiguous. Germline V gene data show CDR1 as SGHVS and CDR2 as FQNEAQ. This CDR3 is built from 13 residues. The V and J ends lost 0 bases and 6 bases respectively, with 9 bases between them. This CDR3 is CASSLAVATEQYF. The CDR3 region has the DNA TGTGCCAGCAGCTTAGCGGTGGCTACCGAGCAGTACTTC.

Here the CDR3 DNA reads TGCGCCAGCAGCCAAGTAACCGGGGAGCTGTTTTTT. Its translation is CASSQVTGELFF. V and J are TRBV4-3 and TRBJ2-2; no clear D gene. Looked up from germline, CDR1 is LGHNA and CDR2 is YSLEER. V was clipped by 1 base and J by 5 bases, with 2 bases between them. This CDR3 contains 12 residues.

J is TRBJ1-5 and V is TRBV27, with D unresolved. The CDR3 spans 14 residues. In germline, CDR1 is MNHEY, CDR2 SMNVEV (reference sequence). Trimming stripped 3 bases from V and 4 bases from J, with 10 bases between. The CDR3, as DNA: TGTGCCAGCAGTTTTGTTGCCTCTAATCAGCCCCAGCATTTT. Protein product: CASSFVASNQPQHF.

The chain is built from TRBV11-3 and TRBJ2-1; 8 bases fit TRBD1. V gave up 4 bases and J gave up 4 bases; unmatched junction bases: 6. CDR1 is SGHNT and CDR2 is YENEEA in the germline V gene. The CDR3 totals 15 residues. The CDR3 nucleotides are TGTGCCAGCAGCTCCCGACAGGGGATTTACAATGAGCAGTTCTTC. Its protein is CASSSRQGIYNEQFF.

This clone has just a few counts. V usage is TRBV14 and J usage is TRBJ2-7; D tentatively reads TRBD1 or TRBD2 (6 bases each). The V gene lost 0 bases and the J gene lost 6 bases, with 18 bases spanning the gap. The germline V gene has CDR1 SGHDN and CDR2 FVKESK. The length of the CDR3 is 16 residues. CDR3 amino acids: CASSQDFGGLSGEQYF. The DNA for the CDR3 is TGTGCCAGCAGCCAAGACTTCGGGGGCCTGAGCGGCGAGCAGTACTTC.

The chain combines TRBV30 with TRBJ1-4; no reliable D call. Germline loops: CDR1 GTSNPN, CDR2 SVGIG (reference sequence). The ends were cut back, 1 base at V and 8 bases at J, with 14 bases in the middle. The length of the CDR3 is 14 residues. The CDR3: CAWSARRRGEKLFF. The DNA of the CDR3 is TGTGCCTGGAGTGCCCGACGGAGAGGGGAAAAACTGTTTTTT.

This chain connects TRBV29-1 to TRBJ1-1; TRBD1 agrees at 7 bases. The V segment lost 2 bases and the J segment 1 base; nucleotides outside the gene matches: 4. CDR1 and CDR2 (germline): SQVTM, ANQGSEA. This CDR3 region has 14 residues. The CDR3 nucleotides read TGCAGCGTTGAACAGACAGGGACGAACACTGAAGCTTTCTTT. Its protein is CSVEQTGTNTEAFF.

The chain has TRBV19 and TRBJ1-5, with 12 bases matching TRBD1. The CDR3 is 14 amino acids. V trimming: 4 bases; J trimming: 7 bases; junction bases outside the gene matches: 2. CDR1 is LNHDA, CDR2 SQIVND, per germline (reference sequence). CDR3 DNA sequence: TGTGCCAGTAGTAAAGGGACAGGGGGCCAGCCCCAGCATTTT. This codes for CASSKGTGGQPQHF.

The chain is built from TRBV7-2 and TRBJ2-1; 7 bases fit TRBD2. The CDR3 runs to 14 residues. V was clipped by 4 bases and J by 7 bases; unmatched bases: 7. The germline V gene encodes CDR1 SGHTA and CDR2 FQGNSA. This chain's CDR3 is CASSSIGLENEQFF. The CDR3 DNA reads TGTGCCAGCAGCTCGATCGGACTAGAGAATGAGCAGTTCTTC.

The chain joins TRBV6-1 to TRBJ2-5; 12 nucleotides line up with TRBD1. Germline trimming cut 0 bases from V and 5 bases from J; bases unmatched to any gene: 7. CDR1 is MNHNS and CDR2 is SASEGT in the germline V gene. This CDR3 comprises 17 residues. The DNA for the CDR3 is TGTGCCAGCAGTGAAGCGGCGGGACAGGGGGCGTGGGAGACCCAGTACTTC. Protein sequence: CASSEAAGQGAWETQYF.

The DNA of the CDR3 is TGTGCCAGCAGCCCGGACGGAAGCTATGGCTACACCTTC. It translates to CASSPDGSYGYTF. The rearrangement uses TRBV11-3 and TRBJ1-2; no clear D gene. The V and J ends lost 5 bases and 4 bases respectively, with 11 bases between them. From germline, CDR1 is SGHNT and CDR2 YENEEA. The CDR3 is 13 amino acids.

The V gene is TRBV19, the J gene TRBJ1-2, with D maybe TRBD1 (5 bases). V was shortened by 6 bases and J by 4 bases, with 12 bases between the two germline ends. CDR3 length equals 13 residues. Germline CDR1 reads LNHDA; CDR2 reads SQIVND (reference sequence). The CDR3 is CASRDGTGYGYTF. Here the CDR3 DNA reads TGTGCCAGTAGGGACGGGACCGGCTATGGCTACACCTTC.

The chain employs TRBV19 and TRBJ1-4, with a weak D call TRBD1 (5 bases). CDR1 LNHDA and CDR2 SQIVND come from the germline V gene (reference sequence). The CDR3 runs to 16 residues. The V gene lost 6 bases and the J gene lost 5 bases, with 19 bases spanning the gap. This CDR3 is CASSTDPGAENEKLFF. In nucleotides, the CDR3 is TGTGCCAGTAGCACCGACCCCGGGGCAGAGAATGAAAAACTGTTTTTT. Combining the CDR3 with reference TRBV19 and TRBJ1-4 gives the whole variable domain DGGITQSPKYLFRKEGQNVTLSCEQNLNHDAMYWYRQDPGQGLRLIYYSQIVNDFQKGDIAEGYSVSREKKESFPLTVTSAQKNPTAFYLCASSTDPGAENEKLFFGSGTQLSVL.

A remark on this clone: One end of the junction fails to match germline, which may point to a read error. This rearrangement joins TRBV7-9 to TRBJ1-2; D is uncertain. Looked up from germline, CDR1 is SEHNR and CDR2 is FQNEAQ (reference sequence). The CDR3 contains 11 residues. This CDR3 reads CASSQPPLLYF. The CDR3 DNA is TGTGCCAGCAGCCAACCCCCTTTACTTTACTTC.

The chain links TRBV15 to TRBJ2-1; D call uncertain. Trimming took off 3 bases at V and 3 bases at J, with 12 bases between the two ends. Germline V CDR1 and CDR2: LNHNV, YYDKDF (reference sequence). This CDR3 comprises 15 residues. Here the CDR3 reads CATSSARALYNEQFF. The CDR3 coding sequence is TGTGCCACCAGCAGCGCCCGGGCCCTCTACAATGAGCAGTTCTTC.

The CDR3 region has the DNA TGTGCCAGCAGCAGGTGGGGGGGACCCACCTACAATGAGCAGTTCTTC. Its protein product is CASSRWGGPTYNEQFF. The rearrangement joins TRBV7-8 to TRBJ2-1; 7 nucleotides align to TRBD2. Trimming removed 5 bases from V and 2 bases from J; junction bases left unmatched: 9. CDR1 SGHVS and CDR2 FQNEAQ come from the germline V gene. The CDR3 is 16 residues long.